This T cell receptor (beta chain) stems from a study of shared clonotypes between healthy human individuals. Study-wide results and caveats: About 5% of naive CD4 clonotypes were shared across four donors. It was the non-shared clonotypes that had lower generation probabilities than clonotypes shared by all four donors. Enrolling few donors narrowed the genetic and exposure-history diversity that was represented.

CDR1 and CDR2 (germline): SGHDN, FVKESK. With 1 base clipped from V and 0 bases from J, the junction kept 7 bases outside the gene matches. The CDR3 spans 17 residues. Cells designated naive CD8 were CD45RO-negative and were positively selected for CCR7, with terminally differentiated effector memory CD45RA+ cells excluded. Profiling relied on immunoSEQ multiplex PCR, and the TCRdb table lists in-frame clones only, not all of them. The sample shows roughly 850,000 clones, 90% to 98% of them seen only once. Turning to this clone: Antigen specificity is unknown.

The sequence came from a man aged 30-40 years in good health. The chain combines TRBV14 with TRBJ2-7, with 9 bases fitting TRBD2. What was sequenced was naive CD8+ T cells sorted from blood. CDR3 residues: CASSQALAGLYSYEQYF. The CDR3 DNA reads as TGTGCCAGCAGCCAAGCACTAGCGGGCCTTTACTCCTACGAGCAGTACTTC.